One and the same sample provided the 19 T cell receptor beta chains below, sequenced in a study of T-cell memory formation after mild COVID-19. TCRdb independently ran MiXCR on the 5' RACE reads; one entry per CDR3 protein. The sample gives 300,000 to 350,000 distinct CDR3 sequences, 19% of which show up once; around 21% is in the top ten. The specimen sequenced was PBMCs or a T cell subset sorted from them (not recorded which). The receptors were gathered from a man younger than 35 who had mild COVID-19 (a few samples of this study predate the infection). Cell type and time point are not known.

This clonotype was observed a few times. V usage is TRBV7-8 and J usage is TRBJ1-5; weak D call: TRBD1 (5 bases). Trimming cost V 7 bases and J 0 bases, with 16 bases left between them. In germline, CDR1 is SGHVS, CDR2 FQNEAQ. CDR3 length: 16 residues. CDR3 nucleotides: TGTGCCAGCAACCGATTTGGGGGGAATAGCAATCAGCCCCAGCATTTT. Translated: CASNRFGGNSNQPQHF. Filled out from reference TRBV7-8 and TRBJ1-5, the complete variable domain reads GAGVSQSPRYKVAKRGQDVALRCDPISGHVSLFWYQQALGQGPEFLTYFQNEAQLDKSGLPSDRFFAERPEGSVSTLKIQRTQQEDSAVYLCASNRFGGNSNQPQHFGDGTRLSIL.

The V gene is TRBV28, the J gene TRBJ2-7; D is possibly TRBD1 or TRBD2 (6 bases each). Germline CDR1 MDHEN, CDR2 SYDVKM. The CDR3 is 13 amino acids. V was cut by 2 bases and J by 6 bases, with 11 bases left in between. The CDR3: CASSLRGRLEQYV. CDR3 coding DNA: TGTGCCAGCAGTTTACGGGGGCGTCTCGAGCAGTACGTC.

This clonotype was recorded a few times. The chain carries TRBV29-1 and TRBJ1-2, with TRBD1 as a possible D gene (5 bases). CDR3 length: 13 residues. V was trimmed by 0 bases and J by 6 bases, leaving 11 bases between them. Germline CDR1 SQVTM, CDR2 ANQGSEA. The CDR3 DNA follows: TGCAGCGTTGAAGATCAGGGAGAGGATGGCTACACCTTC. It codes for CSVEDQGEDGYTF.

This sequence joins TRBV6-2 or TRBV6-3 and TRBJ2-7; tentative D call: TRBD1 (7 bases). The CDR3 spans 14 residues. V was shortened by 6 bases and J by 0 bases, with 12 bases between the two germline ends. The germline gives CDR1 MNHEY, CDR2 SVGEGT. This CDR3 reads CASRRQGLSYEQYF. CDR3 in DNA: TGTGCCAGCAGACGACAGGGACTCTCCTACGAGCAGTACTTC.

The J gene is TRBJ1-1, the V gene TRBV28, with D hard to call. CDR3 length equals 14 residues. Trimming left V 8 bases short and J 2 bases short, with 15 bases between. Germline CDR1 reads MDHEN; CDR2 reads SYDVKM. In nucleotides, the CDR3 is TGTGCCAGCGGAGGAGGCTCCACAAACACTGAAGCTTTCTTT. This gives the protein CASGGGSTNTEAFF.

This clonotype appeared a few times. This rearrangement joins TRBV5-4 to TRBJ2-1; D remains ambiguous. CDR3 length equals 13 residues. The ends were cut back, 4 bases at V and 6 bases at J, with 11 bases in the middle. The germline V gene has CDR1 SGHNT and CDR2 YYREEE (reference sequence). The CDR3 sequence: CASSLVDGNEQFF. Here the CDR3 DNA reads TGTGCCAGCAGCCTTGTGGACGGCAATGAGCAGTTCTTC.

Only a few counts were recorded for this clonotype. The rearrangement links TRBV29-1 to TRBJ1-2; TRBD1 matches at 8 bases. The CDR3 is 12 residues long. Unmatched junction bases numbered 2, after V lost 5 bases and J lost 3 bases. CDR1 is SQVTM and CDR2 is ANQGSEA in the germline V gene. The CDR3 DNA sequence: TGCAGCGTTAACAGGGGGGACTATGGCTACACCTTC. This sequence encodes CSVNRGDYGYTF.

In nucleotides, the CDR3 is TGTGCCAGCAGCTTGGATCCAGGGACTGGAAACACCATATATTTT. Encoded protein: CASSLDPGTGNTIYF. V and J are TRBV5-6 and TRBJ1-3; possibly TRBD1 for D (5 bases). Germline V gene sequence: CDR1 SGHDT, CDR2 YYEEEE. CDR3 length equals 15 residues. Trimming shortened V by 0 bases and J by 2 bases, and 9 bases separated the two germline ends.

This clonotype was counted only a few times. This chain links TRBV6-2 or TRBV6-3 with TRBJ1-5; TRBD1 aligns across 9 bases. V dropped 4 bases and J dropped 7; count of bases not matched to a gene: 5. The CDR3 contains 14 residues. CDR1 is MNHEY and CDR2 is SVGEGT in the germline V gene. CDR3 loop: CASSWGQGGQPQHF. CDR3 sequence (DNA): TGTGCCAGCAGTTGGGGACAGGGAGGACAGCCCCAGCATTTT.

This clonotype was picked up many times. The chain employs TRBV2 and TRBJ2-1; 8 positions match TRBD2. The germline CDR1 and CDR2 sequences are SNHLY and FYNNEI. V lost 5 bases, J lost 5 bases, and 5 bases stayed unmatched. This CDR3 is 14 amino acids long. CDR3 sequence reads: CASSIRLANNEQFF. The CDR3, as DNA: TGTGCCAGCAGTATCCGACTAGCGAACAATGAGCAGTTCTTC.

The chain carries TRBV6-1 and TRBJ2-3, with D unresolved. Per the germline V gene, CDR1 is MNHNS and CDR2 is SASEGT. This CDR3 has 14 amino acids. The ends were cut back, 7 bases at V and 0 bases at J, with 11 bases in the middle. For the CDR3, the DNA is TGTGCCAGCAAACCGGGTTATAGCACAGATACGCAGTATTTT. Translating it yields CASKPGYSTDTQYF.

This clonotype has just a few counts. The V call is TRBV4-1, the J call TRBJ2-7; TRBD1 agrees at 7 bases. After removal of 1 base from V and 5 bases from J, the junction contained 5 bases not matched to a gene. Germline V gene sequence: CDR1 MGHRA, CDR2 YSYEKL. The CDR3 is made up of 14 amino acids. CDR3 in DNA: TGCGCCAGCAGCCAAGTTTACAGGGGTGACGAGCAGTACTTC. Residues: CASSQVYRGDEQYF.

The chain links TRBV6-5 to TRBJ1-1; possible D gene TRBD1, 5 bases. CDR1 is MNHEY and CDR2 is SVGAGI in the germline V gene. V lost 4 bases and J 4 bases, leaving 7 bases between the germline ends. The CDR3 is 12 residues long. CDR3 loop: CASSWGGTEAFF. The DNA for the CDR3 is TGTGCCAGCAGTTGGGGGGGCACTGAAGCTTTCTTT.

The chain recombines TRBV25-1 with TRBJ1-6; D is perhaps TRBD1 (5 bases). Trimming cost V 8 bases and J 10 bases, with 12 bases left between them. This CDR3 is 12 amino acids long. Germline V gene data show CDR1 as MGHDK and CDR2 as SYGVNS. CDR3 amino acids: CASAGLASPLHF. CDR3 nucleotides: TGTGCCAGCGCAGGGTTGGCATCACCCCTCCACTTT. The variable domain in full, with the rest retrieved from reference TRBV25-1 and TRBJ1-6, is EADIYQTPRYLVIGTGKKITLECSQTMGHDKMYWYQQDPGMELHLIHYSYGVNSTEKGDLSSESTVSRIRTEHFPLTLESARPSHTSQYLCASAGLASPLHFGNGTRLTVT.

J is TRBJ1-3 and V is TRBV7-6; 10 positions match TRBD1. The CDR3 is 14 residues long. V trimming: 7 bases; J trimming: 2 bases; junction bases outside the gene matches: 2. The germline V gene encodes CDR1 SGHVS and CDR2 FNYEAQ. In nucleotides, the CDR3 is TGTGCCAGCATCGACAGGGGGCCTGGAAACACCATATATTTT. It is translated as CASIDRGPGNTIYF.

This chain links TRBV11-2 with TRBJ2-7; D could derive from TRBD1 or TRBD2 (7 bases each). CDR1 is SGHAT and CDR2 is FQNNGV in the germline V gene. V was shortened by 5 bases and J by 3 bases, with 17 bases between the two germline ends. The CDR3 runs 15 residues. The CDR3 sequence is CASSQGAGQLYEQYF. CDR3 DNA: TGTGCCAGCAGCCAAGGAGCGGGACAGCTCTACGAGCAGTACTTC.

This chain joins TRBV10-3 and TRBJ1-1; D ambiguous. The CDR3 consists of 14 residues. V lost 4 bases and J lost 1, with 10 bases in between. Germline loops: CDR1 ENHRY, CDR2 SYGVKD. The CDR3 nucleotides are TGTGCCATCAGTGTGAGGCACCCGAACACTGAAGCTTTCTTT. Translation: CAISVRHPNTEAFF.

V usage is TRBV4-3 and J usage is TRBJ1-2; D unclear. In germline, CDR1 is LGHNA, CDR2 YSLEER. The CDR3 has 12 residues. V was cut by 6 bases and J by 0 bases, with 5 bases left in between. CDR3 nucleotide sequence: TGCGCCAGCAGGATGGCTAACTATGGCTACACCTTC. Protein sequence: CASRMANYGYTF.

This clonotype appeared a single time. The CDR3: CASSYFVASDTQYF. DNA of the CDR3: TGTGCCAGCAGTTACTTTGTGGCGTCAGATACGCAGTATTTT. The chain employs TRBV6-6 and TRBJ2-3; no definite D call. Germline values: CDR1 MNHNY, CDR2 SVGAGI (reference sequence). Trimming left V 1 base short and J 4 bases short, with 9 bases between. The CDR3 covers 14 residues.